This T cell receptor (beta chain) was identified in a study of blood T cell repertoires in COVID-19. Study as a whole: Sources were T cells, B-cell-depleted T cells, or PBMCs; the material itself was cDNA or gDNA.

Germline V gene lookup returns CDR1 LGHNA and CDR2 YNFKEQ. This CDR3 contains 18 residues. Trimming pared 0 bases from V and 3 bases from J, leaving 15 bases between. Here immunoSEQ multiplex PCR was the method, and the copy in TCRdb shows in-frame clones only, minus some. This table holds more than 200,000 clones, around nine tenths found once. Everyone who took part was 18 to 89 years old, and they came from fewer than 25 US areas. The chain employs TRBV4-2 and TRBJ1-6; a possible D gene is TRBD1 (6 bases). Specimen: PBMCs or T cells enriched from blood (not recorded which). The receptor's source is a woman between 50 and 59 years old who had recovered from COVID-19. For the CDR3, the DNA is TGTGCCAGCAGCCAAGATTCCGGGACACTAGACTATAATTCACCCCTCCACTTT. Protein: CASSQDSGTLDYNSPLHF.